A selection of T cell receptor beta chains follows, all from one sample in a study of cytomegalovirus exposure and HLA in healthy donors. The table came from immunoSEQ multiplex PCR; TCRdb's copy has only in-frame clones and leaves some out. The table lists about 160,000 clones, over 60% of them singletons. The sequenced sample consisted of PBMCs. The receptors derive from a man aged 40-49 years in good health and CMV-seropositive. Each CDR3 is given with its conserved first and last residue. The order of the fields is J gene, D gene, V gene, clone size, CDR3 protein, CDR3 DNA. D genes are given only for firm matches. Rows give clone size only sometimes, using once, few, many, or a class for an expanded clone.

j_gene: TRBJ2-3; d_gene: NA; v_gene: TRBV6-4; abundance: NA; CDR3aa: CASSPSGLSTDTQYF; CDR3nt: TGTGCCAGCAGTCCATCGGGACTCAGCACAGATACGCAGTATTTT
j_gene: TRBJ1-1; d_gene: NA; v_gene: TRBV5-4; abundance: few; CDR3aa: CASSRKIDTEAFF; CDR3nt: TGTGCCAGCAGCCGTAAAATAGACACTGAAGCTTTCTTT
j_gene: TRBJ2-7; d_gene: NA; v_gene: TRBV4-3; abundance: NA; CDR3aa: CASSQDPQGSYEQYF; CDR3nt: TGCGCCAGCAGCCAAGATCCCCAGGGGTCCTACGAGCAGTACTTC
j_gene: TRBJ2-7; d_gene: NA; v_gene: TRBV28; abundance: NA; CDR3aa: CASSLQGRSGQYF; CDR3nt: TGTGCCAGCAGTTTACAGGGAAGATCGGGGCAGTACTTC
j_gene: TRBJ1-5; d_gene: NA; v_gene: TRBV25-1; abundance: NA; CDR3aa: CASSESGNQPQHF; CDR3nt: TGTGCCAGCAGTGAATCGGGCAATCAGCCCCAGCATTTT
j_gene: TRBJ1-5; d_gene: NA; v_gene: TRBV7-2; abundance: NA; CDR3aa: CASSRGRSNQPQHF; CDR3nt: TGTGCCAGCAGCCGAGGCCGAAGCAATCAGCCCCAGCATTTT
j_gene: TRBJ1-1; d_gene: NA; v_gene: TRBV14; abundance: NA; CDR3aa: CASSQVRGVEAFF; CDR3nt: TGTGCCAGCAGCCAAGTGAGAGGCGTTGAAGCTTTCTTT
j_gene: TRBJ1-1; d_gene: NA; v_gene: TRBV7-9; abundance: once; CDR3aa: CASSLYQSGSEAFF; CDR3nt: TGTGCCAGCAGCTTATATCAGTCAGGGTCTGAAGCTTTCTTT
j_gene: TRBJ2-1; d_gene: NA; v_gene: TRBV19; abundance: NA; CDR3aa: CASRREGAFVNEQFF; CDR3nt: TGTGCCAGTAGGCGCGAAGGGGCGTTTGTAAATGAGCAGTTCTTC
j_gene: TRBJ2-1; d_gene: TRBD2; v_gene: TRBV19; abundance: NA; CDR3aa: CASRGLAGGSYNEQFF; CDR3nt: TGTGCCAGTAGAGGACTAGCGGGAGGTTCCTACAATGAGCAGTTCTTC
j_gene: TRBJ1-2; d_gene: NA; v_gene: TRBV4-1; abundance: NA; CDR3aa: CASSQTGDYGYTF; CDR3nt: TGCGCCAGCAGCCAAACGGGGGACTATGGCTACACCTTC
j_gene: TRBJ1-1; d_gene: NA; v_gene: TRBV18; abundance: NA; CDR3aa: CASSLQSLNTEAFF; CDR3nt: TGTGCCAGCTCACTACAGAGTTTGAACACTGAAGCTTTCTTT
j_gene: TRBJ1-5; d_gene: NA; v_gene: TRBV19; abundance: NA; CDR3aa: CASRHTEFSNQPQHF; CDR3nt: TGTGCCAGTAGGCACACGGAGTTTAGCAATCAGCCCCAGCATTTT
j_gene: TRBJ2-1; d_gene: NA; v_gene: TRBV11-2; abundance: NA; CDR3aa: CASSPWQGYHEQFF; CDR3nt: TGTGCCAGCAGCCCATGGCAGGGGTACCATGAGCAGTTCTTC
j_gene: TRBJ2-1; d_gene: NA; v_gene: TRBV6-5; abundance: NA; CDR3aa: CASSYRTLSSYNEQFF; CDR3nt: TGTGCCAGCAGTTACCGGACTCTAAGCTCCTACAATGAGCAGTTCTTC
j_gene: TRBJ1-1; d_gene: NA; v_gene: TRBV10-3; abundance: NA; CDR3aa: CAITKADNTEAFF; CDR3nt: TGTGCCATCACCAAAGCGGATAACACTGAAGCTTTCTTT
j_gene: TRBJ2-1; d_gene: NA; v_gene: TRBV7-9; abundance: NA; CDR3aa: CASSPPSAGGPNEQFF; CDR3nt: TGTGCCAGCAGTCCTCCTAGCGCCGGGGGTCCCAATGAGCAGTTCTTC
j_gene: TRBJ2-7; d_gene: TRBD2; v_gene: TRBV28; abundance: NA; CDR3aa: CASSSPAGGTSYEQYF; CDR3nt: TGTGCCAGCAGCTCCCCCGCGGGAGGGACTTCCTACGAGCAGTACTTC
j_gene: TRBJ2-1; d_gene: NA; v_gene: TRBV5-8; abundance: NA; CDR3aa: CASSPRVESSYNEQFF; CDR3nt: TGTGCCAGCAGCCCCCGGGTGGAGAGCTCCTACAATGAGCAGTTCTTC
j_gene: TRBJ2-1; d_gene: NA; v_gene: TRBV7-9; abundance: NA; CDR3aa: CASSAMEGPNEQFF; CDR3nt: TGTGCCAGCAGCGCCATGGAGGGACCAAATGAGCAGTTCTTC
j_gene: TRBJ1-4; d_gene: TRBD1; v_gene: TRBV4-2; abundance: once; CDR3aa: CASSQERGPNEKLFF; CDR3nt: TGTGCCAGCAGCCAAGAGAGGGGGCCGAATGAAAAACTGTTTTTT
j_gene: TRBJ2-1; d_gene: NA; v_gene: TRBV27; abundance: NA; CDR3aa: CASSLGRSLDNEQFF; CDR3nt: TGTGCCAGCAGTTTAGGGAGGTCTTTGGACAATGAGCAGTTCTTC
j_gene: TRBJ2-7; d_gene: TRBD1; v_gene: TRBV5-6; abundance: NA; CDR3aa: CASSRQGYEQYF; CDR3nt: TGTGCCAGCAGCCGACAGGGCTACGAGCAGTACTTC